The 18 T cell receptor beta chains given below trace back to one sample, sequenced in a study of OX40 agonist ivuxolimab in advanced cancers. Data came from immunoSEQ multiplex PCR; TCRdb stores just in-frame clones and leaves some out. This table holds 100,000 to 120,000 clones, approximately 90% found once. This sample comprised CD4+ or CD8+ T cells sorted from blood, obtained in a trial of the OX40 agonist ivuxolimab. The receptor set was obtained from an adult with an advanced solid tumor such as melanoma, head and neck, liver or kidney cancer.

The V gene is TRBV6-1, the J gene TRBJ2-1, with 7 positions matching TRBD2. The CDR3 has 9 amino acids. Germline-derived CDR1 and CDR2 are MNHNS and SASEGT. The junction had 3 bases not matched to a gene; V was cut back by 10 bases and J by 12 bases. The CDR3 bases are TGTGCCACCCAGCGGGGGCAGTTCTTC. Translation: CATQRGQFF.

The V call is TRBV2, the J call TRBJ2-7; D is unresolved. V was trimmed by 3 bases and J by 6 bases, leaving 12 bases between them. This CDR3 spans 13 amino acids. The germline CDR1 and CDR2 sequences are SNHLY and FYNNEI. The CDR3 sequence: CASSEALRSEQYF. The CDR3 nucleotides are TGTGCCAGCAGTGAGGCGCTCCGGTCCGAGCAGTACTTC.

The chain recombines TRBV15 with TRBJ2-1; D might be TRBD1 or TRBD2, each matching 5 bases. The CDR3 length is 13 residues. Trimming cost V 3 bases and J 13 bases, with 16 bases left between them. Germline V gene sequence: CDR1 LNHNV, CDR2 YYDKDF (reference sequence). The CDR3 DNA reads TGTGCCACCAGCAGCCGCCTGACGGGGCGCCAGTTCTTC. Its translation is CATSSRLTGRQFF.

The chain links TRBV28 to TRBJ2-5, with 8 nucleotides matching TRBD2. V lost 4 bases to trimming and J lost 3 bases; unmatched junction nucleotides: 7. The CDR3 consists of 15 residues. CDR1 is MDHEN, CDR2 SYDVKM, per germline. CDR3 DNA sequence: TGTGCCAGCAGTTCTCCAGGACTAGCTGAAGAGACCCAGTACTTC. It specifies CASSSPGLAEETQYF.

The chain carries TRBV19 and TRBJ1-5; D remains unclear. V dropped 0 bases and J dropped 7 bases, with 13 bases sitting between them. This CDR3 contains 15 residues. Germline V gene lookup returns CDR1 LNHDA and CDR2 SQIVND (reference sequence). Here the CDR3 reads CASSIDRGSGQPQHF. The CDR3 DNA reads as TGTGCCAGTAGTATAGACCGGGGAAGTGGACAGCCCCAGCATTTT.

The chain has TRBV19 and TRBJ1-2; a possible D gene is TRBD1 (5 bases). The germline CDR1 and CDR2 sequences are LNHDA and SQIVND (reference sequence). The CDR3 is 11 amino acids. The germline V and J ends were trimmed by 5 bases and 4 bases, with 5 bases remaining between them. CDR3 nucleotides: TGTGCCAGTAGTGGGGGCTATGGCTACACCTTC. Translation: CASSGGYGYTF.

This rearrangement joins TRBV7-9 to TRBJ2-7; unclear D gene. The CDR3 covers 13 residues. V lost 4 bases and J 3 bases, leaving 10 bases between the germline ends. The V gene's germline CDR1 is SEHNR and CDR2 FQNEAQ (reference sequence). DNA for the CDR3: TGTGCCAGCAGCTCGTCTACAAACTACGAGCAGTACTTC. Translation: CASSSSTNYEQYF.

The rearrangement links TRBV27 to TRBJ2-1; weak D call: TRBD2 (6 bases). Germline V gene sequence: CDR1 MNHEY, CDR2 SMNVEV (reference sequence). The CDR3 has 17 amino acids. Trimming pared 0 bases from V and 3 bases from J, leaving 15 bases between. The CDR3 sequence: CASSLSKMVGGYNEQFF. DNA for the CDR3: TGTGCCAGCAGTTTATCGAAGATGGTGGGGGGCTACAATGAGCAGTTCTTC.

V usage is TRBV7-2 and J usage is TRBJ2-3; D may be TRBD1 (6 bases). Germline CDR1 is SGHTA and CDR2 is FQGNSA. The ends were cut back, 5 bases at V and 4 bases at J, with 16 bases in the middle. This CDR3 spans 15 amino acids. The DNA of the CDR3 is TGTGCCAGCAGCCGGGGACACCGGGGACCAGATACGCAGTATTTT. Amino acids: CASSRGHRGPDTQYF.

This sequence joins TRBV5-8 and TRBJ2-1; 9 nucleotides align to TRBD2. V lost 4 bases and J lost 7; bases outside the gene matches: 21. The CDR3 runs 19 residues. In germline, CDR1 is SGHTS, CDR2 YDEGEE. The CDR3 DNA reads TGTGCCAGCAGCGGTCGAACTAGCGGGTTCTTCGGCGGTAGGAATGAGCAGTTCTTC. It specifies CASSGRTSGFFGGRNEQFF.

This clone was recorded only once. This rearrangement joins TRBV10-3 to TRBJ1-2; D call uncertain. The germline gives CDR1 ENHRY, CDR2 SYGVKD. CDR3 length: 16 amino acids. The ends were cut back, 2 bases at V and 0 bases at J, with 13 bases in the middle. The CDR3 reads CAISEALGSANYGYTF. The CDR3 DNA sequence: TGTGCCATCAGTGAGGCCCTGGGTTCCGCTAACTATGGCTACACCTTC.

V and J are TRBV4-3 and TRBJ1-1, with 7 nucleotides matching TRBD1. V dropped 0 bases and J dropped 4; count of bases not matched to a gene: 5. Germline V gene data show CDR1 as LGHNA and CDR2 as YSLEER. This CDR3 is built from 15 residues. CDR3 loop: CASSQDQGEGTEAFF. The DNA for the CDR3 is TGCGCCAGCAGCCAAGATCAGGGGGAGGGCACTGAAGCTTTCTTT.

The chain couples TRBV9 to TRBJ1-2; D possibly corresponds to TRBD1 (6 bases). This CDR3 is 15 amino acids long. Germline-derived CDR1 and CDR2 are SGDLS and YYNGEE. The V and J ends lost 1 base and 2 bases respectively, with 12 bases between them. The chain's CDR3 is CASSVQDRANYGYTF. The CDR3, as DNA: TGTGCCAGCAGCGTACAGGACAGAGCCAACTATGGCTACACCTTC.

The genes are TRBV25-1 and TRBJ1-1; no reliable D call. V dropped 8 bases and J dropped 0 bases, with 13 bases sitting between them. CDR1 MGHDK and CDR2 SYGVNS come from the germline V gene. The CDR3 consists of 14 residues. The CDR3, as DNA: TGTGCCAGCGGGCCGTTAGCCATGAACACTGAAGCTTTCTTT. This gives the protein CASGPLAMNTEAFF.

The chain combines TRBV27 with TRBJ1-1, with 7 bases that match TRBD1. V lost 6 bases to trimming and J lost 4 bases; unmatched junction nucleotides: 5. Germline values: CDR1 MNHEY, CDR2 SMNVEV (reference sequence). The CDR3 has 13 amino acids. The CDR3 loop reads CASRLNRGTEAFF. DNA for the CDR3: TGTGCCAGCAGACTCAACAGGGGCACTGAAGCTTTCTTT.

V gene TRBV13 combines with J gene TRBJ2-2; 10 bases map to TRBD1. Germline V gives CDR1 PRHDT, CDR2 FYEKMQ (reference sequence). Trimming took 4 bases from V and 2 from J; bases not matched to a gene: 1. CDR3 size: 15 residues. The CDR3 coding sequence is TGTGCCAGCAGCTGGGACAGGGGAAACACCGGGGAGCTGTTTTTT. Protein: CASSWDRGNTGELFF.

This chain joins TRBV6-6 and TRBJ1-5; D is unresolved. V was shortened by 8 bases and J by 0 bases, with 11 bases between the two germline ends. The CDR3 contains 14 residues. Germline CDR1 is MNHNY and CDR2 is SVGAGI (reference sequence). CDR3 region: CASSPVNSNQPQHF. Here the CDR3 DNA reads TGTGCCAGCTCCCCGGTGAATAGCAATCAGCCCCAGCATTTT.

V is TRBV30 and J is TRBJ2-1; D is possibly TRBD2 (5 bases). Germline values: CDR1 GTSNPN, CDR2 SVGIG (reference sequence). Deletions cut 3 bases from V and 5 bases from J, with 5 bases between. The CDR3 spans 11 residues. CDR3 sequence (DNA): TGTGCCTGGAGGGGAGACAATGAGCAGTTCTTC. Its translation is CAWRGDNEQFF.